One sample yielded the 27 T cell receptor beta chains listed below, sequenced in a study of T cells in Graves' hyperthyroidism and ophthalmopathy (dated by TCRdb to about 2019). The library relied on multiplex PCR. Sequencer: Illumina HiSeq 2000. TCR beta CDR3 regions were amplified from RNA transcripts. For the first round of RT-PCR on the TCR CDR3, the HTBI primer set was used together with the Qiagen OneStep RT-PCR kit. TCRdb ran its own pipeline on the public reads, namely fastp trimming at Q25 and MiXCR clone calling, and kept in-frame beta chains. Rows merge per CDR3 protein into single entries with the most common DNA and genes. This sample is represented by hundreds of thousands of distinct CDR3 sequences; 13% of them were singletons. The ten largest clones represent 9% to 9.5% of the sample. Sequenced input: blood. Receptor source: a young woman with Graves' hyperthyroidism.

This clonotype was observed a single time. This rearrangement joins TRBV24-1 to TRBJ1-1; 7 nucleotides line up with TRBD1. The CDR3 has 14 amino acids. After removal of 7 bases from V and 1 base from J, the junction contained 5 bases not matched to a gene. CDR1 is KGHDR and CDR2 is SFDVKD in the germline V gene. The CDR3 region is CATRAGTANTEAFF. For the CDR3, the DNA is TGTGCCACCAGAGCCGGGACAGCGAACACTGAAGCTTTCTTT.

This clonotype was observed at least ten times. The chain carries TRBV15 and TRBJ2-1, with 8 bases matching TRBD2. This CDR3 spans 14 amino acids. Per the germline V gene, CDR1 is LNHNV and CDR2 is YYDKDF (reference sequence). V shed 8 bases and J 3 bases; nucleotides not matched to a gene: 6. The CDR3 bases are TGTGCCACCTCCAGCGGGAGAGGCTACAATGAGCAGTTCTTC. The encoded protein is CATSSGRGYNEQFF.

The rearrangement joins TRBV5-1 to TRBJ2-5; D is perhaps TRBD1 (5 bases). The CDR3 loop spans 16 amino acids. Trimming cost V 0 bases and J 1 base, with 13 bases left between them. CDR1 is SGHRS, CDR2 YFSETQ, per germline. The CDR3 DNA reads as TGCGCCAGCAGCTTGGGTGGGGCAAGGGCCCAAGAGACCCAGTACTTC. It yields the protein CASSLGGARAQETQYF.

This clonotype was observed many times. The J gene is TRBJ2-7, the V gene TRBV20-1; 7 bases line up with TRBD1. This CDR3 has 14 residues. V was pared by 0 bases and J by 5 bases, with 7 bases of the junction left unmatched. Germline values: CDR1 DFQATT, CDR2 SNEGSKA (reference sequence). As DNA, the CDR3 is TGCAGTGCTAGAGATTGGTCCGACAGGGACGAGCAGTACTTC. Protein: CSARDWSDRDEQYF.

This clonotype was observed a few times. The chain uses TRBV19 and TRBJ2-1; TRBD2 matches 10 bases. Looked up from germline, CDR1 is LNHDA and CDR2 is SQIVND (reference sequence). The CDR3 contains 16 residues. J lost 8 bases, V lost 7 bases, and 14 bases had no gene match. CDR3 region: CASTHPSSGSTDEQFF. CDR3 sequence (DNA): TGTGCCAGTACCCATCCTTCTAGCGGGAGTACGGATGAGCAGTTCTTC.

In this sample, this clonotype turned up many times. This sequence joins TRBV18 and TRBJ2-7; 7 bases agree with TRBD1. Trimming at V came to 5 bases and at J to 2 bases, leaving 9 bases not matched to a gene. The V gene's germline CDR1 is KGHSH and CDR2 LQKENI. CDR3 length: 15 amino acids. The CDR3 bases are TGTGCCAGCTCAGAAGGCCCCACAGGGGCCTACGAGCAGTACTTC. Protein: CASSEGPTGAYEQYF.

This clonotype was observed at least ten times. The rearrangement uses TRBV6-1 and TRBJ2-2, with 9 bases lining up with TRBD2. CDR1 MNHNS and CDR2 SASEGT come from the germline V gene. There are 15 residues in the CDR3. J lost 1 base, V lost 6 bases, and 3 bases had no gene match. The CDR3 DNA reads TGTGCCAGCAGGGCGGGAGGGCGGAACACCGGGGAGCTGTTTTTT. Protein sequence: CASRAGGRNTGELFF.

This rearrangement joins TRBV5-1 to TRBJ2-6; a possible D gene is TRBD1 (5 bases). With 7 bases removed from V and 4 bases from J, the gap between germline ends came to 18 bases. CDR3 length: 16 amino acids. Germline lookup yields CDR1 SGHRS and CDR2 YFSETQ. The CDR3 spells CASSYGPGPGANVLTF. The DNA of the CDR3 is TGCGCCAGCTCGTACGGTCCAGGGCCCGGGGCCAACGTCCTGACTTTC.

This clonotype showed up many times. The chain combines TRBV28 with TRBJ1-2; D ambiguous. This CDR3 is built from 13 residues. The V gene's germline CDR1 is MDHEN and CDR2 SYDVKM. Trimming took 7 bases from V and 12 from J, leaving 21 bases between them. CDR3 amino acids: CASTEMGWSDHTF. DNA for the CDR3: TGTGCCAGCACCGAAATGGGGTGGTCCGACCACACCTTC.

This clonotype was detected only a few times. The chain is built from TRBV20-1 and TRBJ1-2; D unresolved. The germline V gene has CDR1 DFQATT and CDR2 SNEGSKA (reference sequence). Deletions cut 5 bases from V and 1 base from J, with 17 bases between. This CDR3 has 15 amino acids. CDR3 loop: CSAGPSRNLNYGYTF. In DNA, the CDR3 is TGCAGTGCTGGACCCTCGCGGAACCTTAACTATGGCTACACCTTC.

The table lists this clonotype with many counts. This rearrangement joins TRBV3-1 to TRBJ2-2; tentatively, D is TRBD1 (6 bases). The CDR3 length is 16 residues. Germline assignment: CDR1 LGHDT and CDR2 YNNKEL (reference sequence). Trimming pared 5 bases from V and 6 bases from J, leaving 19 bases between. The CDR3 reads CASSMKGVLGSGELFF. CDR3 coding DNA: TGTGCCAGCAGCATGAAGGGGGTCCTCGGCTCCGGGGAGCTGTTTTTT.

This clonotype occurred many times. The chain couples TRBV20-1 to TRBJ1-1; no reliable D call. Germline V lookup: CDR1 DFQATT, CDR2 SNEGSKA (reference sequence). Deletions cut 6 bases from V and 1 base from J, with 12 bases between. The CDR3 runs 13 residues. CDR3 protein: CSASRRSNTEAFF. The CDR3 nucleotides are TGCAGTGCGAGTCGGCGGTCGAACACTGAAGCTTTCTTT.

The chain links TRBV29-1 to TRBJ2-2; maybe TRBD1 (6 bases). Looked up from germline, CDR1 is SQVTM and CDR2 is ANQGSEA. The V end was cut by 6 bases, the J end by 2 bases, with 19 bases between. The CDR3 runs to 16 residues. The CDR3 region is CSVLTTDSFNTGELFF. CDR3 DNA sequence: TGCAGCGTATTGACTACGGACAGTTTCAACACCGGGGAGCTGTTTTTT.

This clonotype was picked up many times. The genes are TRBV7-2 and TRBJ2-2; D possibly corresponds to TRBD1 (6 bases). Trimming took off 5 bases at V and 5 bases at J, with 15 bases between the two ends. The CDR3 covers 15 residues. Germline CDR1 SGHTA, CDR2 FQGNSA. CDR3 amino acids: CASSLQKGGTGELFF. The CDR3 DNA reads TGTGCCAGCAGCCTACAGAAAGGGGGAACCGGGGAGCTGTTTTTT.

As regards this clonotype: This may come from a read error, since a much larger clone is one base off. The CDR3 loop is CASSVGTANTGEPFF. DNA of the CDR3: TGTGCCAGCAGCGTAGGCACCGCGAACACCGGGGAGCCGTTTTTT. This sequence joins TRBV9 and TRBJ2-2; D may be TRBD2 (5 bases). This CDR3 region has 15 residues. The germline V gene encodes CDR1 SGDLS and CDR2 YYNGEE.

This clonotype has a count of ten or more. V is TRBV5-1 and J is TRBJ2-1; D may be TRBD1 or TRBD2 (6 bases each). Germline CDR1 is SGHRS and CDR2 is YFSETQ. This CDR3 has 15 amino acids. Between the trimmed V and J ends, which lost 0 bases and 6 bases, there was a span of 13 bases. The CDR3 is CASSLAPGAANEQFF. The CDR3 coding sequence is TGCGCCAGCAGCTTGGCACCGGGGGCCGCCAATGAGCAGTTCTTC.

This clonotype was counted at least ten times. J is TRBJ2-3 and V is TRBV3-1; D remains ambiguous. Trimming left V 0 bases short and J 5 bases short, with 9 bases between. CDR1 LGHDT and CDR2 YNNKEL come from the germline V gene (reference sequence). CDR3 size: 14 residues. CDR3 region: CASSQDWQLDTQYF. CDR3 sequence (DNA): TGTGCCAGCAGCCAAGATTGGCAGCTAGATACGCAGTATTTT.

This clonotype showed up just a few times. The V gene is TRBV12-3 or TRBV12-4, the J gene TRBJ2-1; 12 bases agree with TRBD2. The ends lost 6 bases at V and 10 bases at J; junction bases unmatched: 13. CDR3 length: 16 residues. The CDR3 nucleotides read TGTGCCAGCAGCCGGGAGACTAGCGGGAGAGTGGACGAGCAGTTCTTC. It is translated as CASSRETSGRVDEQFF.

This clonotype appeared many times. The gene calls are TRBV28 and TRBJ2-3; D is unclear. V was shortened by 3 bases and J by 8 bases, with 12 bases between the two germline ends. CDR1 is MDHEN and CDR2 is SYDVKM in the germline V gene. The CDR3 is 13 residues long. The chain's CDR3 is CASSFLESGTQYF. CDR3 DNA: TGTGCCAGCAGTTTCTTGGAGAGTGGTACGCAGTATTTT.

This clonotype was counted at least ten times. This sequence joins TRBV24-1 and TRBJ2-3; D is perhaps TRBD2 (6 bases). Trimming shortened V by 1 base and J by 2 bases, and 12 bases separated the two germline ends. The CDR3 loop spans 16 amino acids. Germline CDR1 is KGHDR and CDR2 is SFDVKD. This CDR3 is CATSDLTGLNTDTQYF. In nucleotides, the CDR3 is TGTGCCACCAGTGATTTAACGGGACTGAACACAGATACGCAGTATTTT.

The table lists this clonotype with many counts. The chain employs TRBV6-1 and TRBJ1-1; 7 positions agree with TRBD1. The germline V gene has CDR1 MNHNS and CDR2 SASEGT. This CDR3 is built from 16 residues. V was pared by 4 bases and J by 0 bases, with 8 bases of the junction left unmatched. This chain's CDR3 is CASSAIPTGLNTEAFF. As DNA, the CDR3 is TGTGCCAGCAGTGCAATACCGACAGGGCTGAACACTGAAGCTTTCTTT.

Comments on this clonotype: A junction end diverges from the germline sequence, so it may reflect a read error. V gene TRBV28 combines with J gene TRBJ2-7; 7 positions match TRBD2. The CDR3 consists of 14 residues. Germline V lookup: CDR1 MDHEN, CDR2 SYDVKM. In DNA form, the CDR3 reads TGTGCCAGCAGTTTACGACTAGCCTCCTCCGAGCAGTACTTC. Translating it yields CASSLRLASSEQYF. Variable domain in full (rest from reference TRBV28 and TRBJ2-7): DVKVTQSSRYLVKRTGEKVFLECVQDMDHENMFWYRQDPGLGLRLIYFSYDVKMKEKGDIPEGYSVSREKKERFSLILESASTNQTSMYLCASSLRLASSEQYFGPGTRLTVT.

This clonotype was seen only a few times. The rearrangement uses TRBV19 and TRBJ1-1; no reliable D call. Trimming removed 2 bases from V and 2 bases from J, with 12 bases in between. Germline assignment: CDR1 LNHDA and CDR2 SQIVND (reference sequence). CDR3 length: 15 amino acids. The CDR3 protein is CASSIHPELNTEAFF. CDR3 DNA sequence: TGTGCCAGTAGTATACATCCAGAGTTAAACACTGAAGCTTTCTTT.

This clonotype was recorded many times. The gene calls are TRBV5-5 and TRBJ2-7; 9 nucleotides line up with TRBD1. The germline CDR1 and CDR2 sequences are SGHKS and YYEKEE (reference sequence). Unmatched junction bases numbered 3, after V lost 7 bases and J lost 1 base. The CDR3 contains 13 residues. Here the CDR3 reads CASRDRASYEQYF. CDR3 coding DNA: TGTGCCAGCCGGGACAGGGCTTCCTACGAGCAGTACTTC.

This clonotype showed up just a few times. This chain uses TRBV20-1 with TRBJ2-2; TRBD1 agrees at 7 bases. The CDR3 runs 14 residues. V gave up 6 bases and J gave up 1 base; unmatched junction bases: 5. The V gene's germline CDR1 is DFQATT and CDR2 SNEGSKA (reference sequence). Written as DNA, the CDR3 is TGCAGTGCAAACAGGGGCCTGAACACCGGGGAGCTGTTTTTT. This translates into CSANRGLNTGELFF.

This clonotype was picked up a small number of times. The CDR3 reads CSAREAGGYNEQFF. The CDR3 nucleotides read TGCAGTGCTAGAGAAGCGGGAGGGTACAATGAGCAGTTCTTC. The V gene is TRBV20-1, the J gene TRBJ2-1, with 10 nucleotides matching TRBD2. The V gene's germline CDR1 is DFQATT and CDR2 SNEGSKA (reference sequence). This CDR3 is built from 14 residues. The trim removed 0 bases at V and 4 bases at J, leaving 0 bases unmatched.

This clonotype was counted ten times or more. This chain uses TRBV24-1 with TRBJ2-5; 7 nucleotides line up with TRBD2. Trimming cost V 3 bases and J 2 bases; bases outside gene matches: 5. This CDR3 spans 15 amino acids. Looked up from germline, CDR1 is KGHDR and CDR2 is SFDVKD. CDR3 residues: CATSDPGEGQETQYF. CDR3 DNA sequence: TGTGCCACCAGTGATCCCGGGGAGGGTCAAGAGACCCAGTACTTC.